This TCR beta chain was obtained from a study of blood T cell repertoires in COVID-19. Using immunoSEQ multiplex PCR, the repertoire was profiled, and TCRdb retains in-frame clones only, with some absent. Of hundreds of thousands of clones in the sample, approximately 80% are singletons; the top ten hold about 8.9%. The CDR3 extends over 14 amino acids. CDR1 and CDR2 (germline): SQVTM, ANQGSEA. Trimming removed 7 bases from V and 1 base from J, with 16 bases in between. The chain employs TRBV29-1 and TRBJ1-1; D possibly corresponds to TRBD1 (6 bases). Sequenced input: peripheral blood. The source is an elderly man with acute or convalescent COVID-19. CDR3 coding DNA: TGCAGCGGATTACAGGGAAATGGGAACACTGAAGCTTTCTTT. Translation gives CSGLQGNGNTEAFF.